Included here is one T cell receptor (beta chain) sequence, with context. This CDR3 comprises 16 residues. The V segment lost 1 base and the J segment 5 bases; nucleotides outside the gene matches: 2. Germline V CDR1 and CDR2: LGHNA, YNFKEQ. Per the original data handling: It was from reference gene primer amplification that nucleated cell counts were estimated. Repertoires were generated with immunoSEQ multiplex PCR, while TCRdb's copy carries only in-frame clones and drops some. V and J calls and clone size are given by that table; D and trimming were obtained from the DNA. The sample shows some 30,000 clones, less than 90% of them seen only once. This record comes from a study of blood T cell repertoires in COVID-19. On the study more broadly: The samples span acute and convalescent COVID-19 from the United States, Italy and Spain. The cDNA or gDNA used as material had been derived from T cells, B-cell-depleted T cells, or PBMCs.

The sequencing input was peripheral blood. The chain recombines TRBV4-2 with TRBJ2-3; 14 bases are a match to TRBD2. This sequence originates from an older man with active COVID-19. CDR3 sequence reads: CASSQAGTSGGDTQYF. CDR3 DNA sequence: TGTGCCAGCAGCCAAGCCGGGACTAGCGGGGGAGATACGCAGTATTTT.